The 29 T cell receptor beta chains listed next were all sequenced from one sample in a study of blood T cell repertoires in COVID-19. Sequencing used immunoSEQ multiplex PCR; TCRdb keeps in-frame clones, though not all of them. The table includes 390,000 or so clones, roughly 89% detected once. Material for sequencing was PBMCs or T cells enriched from blood (not recorded which). These receptors were taken from a woman aged 50 to 60 who had recovered from COVID-19.

The gene calls are TRBV10-3 and TRBJ1-1; 8 bases map to TRBD1. The CDR3 is made up of 14 amino acids. The trim removed 6 bases at V and 1 base at J, leaving 4 bases unmatched. The germline V gene has CDR1 ENHRY and CDR2 SYGVKD. This CDR3 is CAISPGQGNTEAFF. The CDR3 nucleotides are TGTGCCATCAGCCCCGGACAGGGGAACACTGAAGCTTTCTTT.

The chain is built from TRBV19 and TRBJ1-6; D gene ambiguous. The length of the CDR3 is 13 residues. V dropped 4 bases and J dropped 9 bases, with 10 bases sitting between them. The germline gives CDR1 LNHDA, CDR2 SQIVND (reference sequence). CDR3 sequence (DNA): TGTGCCAGTAGTAGCCGCGTAGTTTCACCCCTCCACTTT. Translating it yields CASSSRVVSPLHF. The whole variable domain, filled in from reference TRBV19 and TRBJ1-6, reads DGGITQSPKYLFRKEGQNVTLSCEQNLNHDAMYWYRQDPGQGLRLIYYSQIVNDFQKGDIAEGYSVSREKKESFPLTVTSAQKNPTAFYLCASSSRVVSPLHFGNGTRLTVT.

This clone has only one observation. The V and J genes are TRBV7-9 and TRBJ2-3; D possibly corresponds to TRBD1 (5 bases). The CDR3 loop spans 15 amino acids. Germline V CDR1 and CDR2: SEHNR, FQNEAQ (reference sequence). V lost 3 bases to trimming and J lost 0 bases, with 10 bases between them. The CDR3 reads CASSFRAGSTDTQYF. CDR3 sequence (DNA): TGTGCCAGCAGCTTTCGAGCAGGGAGCACAGATACGCAGTATTTT.

This rearrangement joins TRBV7-2 to TRBJ1-1; 7 bases agree with TRBD1. Germline V gives CDR1 SGHTA, CDR2 FQGNSA. The CDR3 spans 13 residues. V was clipped by 1 base and J by 11 bases; unmatched bases: 7. The CDR3 bases are TGTGCCAGCAGCTTAGAGGGCGACAGGGCGGCTTTCTTT. Translation: CASSLEGDRAAFF.

This clone appeared once. The chain recombines TRBV27 with TRBJ2-7; possible D gene TRBD2, 5 bases. V shed 5 bases and J shed 1 base, with 9 bases lying between them. Germline values: CDR1 MNHEY, CDR2 SMNVEV (reference sequence). This CDR3 comprises 13 residues. The CDR3 bases are TGTGCCAGCAGTGCGTCGGGGTCCTACGAGCAGTACTTC. Translation gives CASSASGSYEQYF.

The rearrangement links TRBV9 to TRBJ2-1, with TRBD2 identical over 7 bases. The CDR3 sequence is 17 residues long. In germline, CDR1 is SGDLS, CDR2 YYNGEE. V dropped 4 bases and J dropped 1; count of bases not matched to a gene: 11. Here the CDR3 reads CASSSRSGEPSYNEQFF. The CDR3 DNA reads TGTGCCAGCAGCTCCCGCAGCGGGGAGCCGTCCTACAATGAGCAGTTCTTC.

The CDR3 sequence is CASSVAGYTGELFF. The CDR3 DNA reads as TGTGCCAGCAGTGTGGCGGGTTACACCGGGGAGCTGTTTTTT. The chain combines TRBV2 with TRBJ2-2; maybe TRBD2 (5 bases). Trimming took 4 bases from V and 3 from J, leaving 9 bases between them. From germline, CDR1 is SNHLY and CDR2 FYNNEI. The CDR3 has 14 amino acids.

This chain uses TRBV7-6 with TRBJ1-2, with 11 bases that match TRBD1. Losses at the gene ends were 5 bases for V and 8 bases for J; bases not matched to a gene: 10. This CDR3 has 15 amino acids. Germline V lookup: CDR1 SGHVS, CDR2 FNYEAQ. The CDR3 protein is CASSLGTGGGKGYTF. CDR3 nucleotides: TGTGCCAGCAGCCTCGGGACAGGGGGAGGGAAAGGCTACACCTTC.

The sample holds a few counts of this clone. V is TRBV15 and J is TRBJ2-2; 8 positions agree with TRBD1. Germline values: CDR1 LNHNV, CDR2 YYDKDF (reference sequence). CDR3 length: 16 residues. Germline trimming cut 3 bases from V and 7 bases from J; bases unmatched to any gene: 10. The CDR3 region has the DNA TGTGCCACCAGCAGGACGGACAGGGAGAATGGCGGGGAGCTGTTTTTT. This gives the protein CATSRTDRENGGELFF.

V gene TRBV7-2 combines with J gene TRBJ2-4; 8 nucleotides line up with TRBD1. This CDR3 has 17 amino acids. Trimming cost V 5 bases and J 6 bases; bases outside gene matches: 15. Germline lookup yields CDR1 SGHTA and CDR2 FQGNSA. The CDR3 bases are TGTGCCAGCAGCCAGAGCGAATCAGGGGGCTATAGAAACATTCAGTACTTC. Its protein is CASSQSESGGYRNIQYF.

The CDR3 DNA is TGTGCCAGCAGTTCCAGGCTGGGCTTCATGAACACTGAAGCTTTCTTT. Protein: CASSSRLGFMNTEAFF. The rearrangement joins TRBV28 to TRBJ1-1; D gene ambiguous. CDR1 MDHEN and CDR2 SYDVKM come from the germline V gene. V lost 4 bases to trimming and J lost 0 bases, with 15 bases between them. The CDR3 covers 16 residues.

This clone came up a few times. This chain uses TRBV5-6 with TRBJ2-7, with D possibly being TRBD2 (6 bases). The CDR3 is made up of 14 amino acids. Germline CDR1 SGHDT, CDR2 YYEEEE. The V end was cut by 3 bases, the J end by 5 bases, with 15 bases between. In nucleotides, the CDR3 is TGTGCCAGCAGCTACGCCGGGAGACGCCACGAGCAGTACTTC. Translated, it gives CASSYAGRRHEQYF.

CDR3 bases: TGTGCCAGCAGCTCCCCCTCGGGGGGCTTAAGCTATGGCTACACCTTC. Protein product: CASSSPSGGLSYGYTF. The chain is built from TRBV11-2 and TRBJ1-2; perhaps TRBD1 as D (6 bases). The CDR3 runs to 16 residues. Per the germline V gene, CDR1 is SGHAT and CDR2 is FQNNGV. Trimming pared 4 bases from V and 4 bases from J, leaving 19 bases between.

This clone was observed a handful of times. The chain links TRBV21-1 to TRBJ1-3; the table's D call of TRBD1 was not tested on the DNA. TRBV21-1 represents a pseudogene. There are 16 residues in the CDR3. The CDR3: CASSKGPRIKGNTIYF. CDR3 in DNA: TGTGCCAGCAGCAAAGGGCCCAGGATAAAAGGAAACACCATATATTTT.

This clone has only one observation. CDR3: CASSSWEVDNEQFF. The DNA of the CDR3 is TGCGCCAGCAGCTCGTGGGAGGTCGACAATGAGCAGTTCTTC. The chain uses TRBV5-1 and TRBJ2-1, with D tentatively TRBD2 (6 bases). V lost 3 bases to trimming and J lost 5 bases, with 12 bases between them. Per germline, CDR1 SGHRS and CDR2 YFSETQ. This CDR3 region has 14 residues.

This chain connects TRBV2 to TRBJ2-1; TRBD2 matches 8 bases. Looked up from germline, CDR1 is SNHLY and CDR2 is FYNNEI. The V and J ends lost 6 bases and 10 bases, in that order; junction bases with no gene match: 11. The CDR3 is made up of 14 amino acids. CDR3 in amino acids: CASSREGLRGEQFF. CDR3 bases: TGTGCCAGCAGCCGGGAGGGCTTGCGAGGAGAGCAGTTCTTC.

This chain connects TRBV10-3 to TRBJ1-1, with D maybe TRBD1 (5 bases). The CDR3 covers 13 residues. Trimming pared 7 bases from V and 1 base from J, leaving 10 bases between. The germline gives CDR1 ENHRY, CDR2 SYGVKD. The CDR3: CAITDTGNTEAFF. The CDR3 bases are TGTGCCATCACCGACACAGGGAACACTGAAGCTTTCTTT.

This clone came up a few times. The V call is TRBV7-2, the J call TRBJ2-7; D is unresolved. The CDR3 spans 12 residues. Trimming took 3 bases from V and 3 from J, leaving 6 bases between them. Germline CDR1 is SGHTA and CDR2 is FQGNSA. The CDR3 sequence: CASSFNSYEQYF. DNA for the CDR3: TGTGCCAGCAGCTTCAACAGCTACGAGCAGTACTTC. The full variable domain, its missing parts supplied by reference TRBV7-2 and TRBJ2-7, is GAGVSQSPSNKVTEKGKDVELRCDPISGHTALYWYRQSLGQGLEFLIYFQGNSAPDKSGLPSDRFSAERTGGSVSTLTIQRTQQEDSAVYLCASSFNSYEQYFGPGTRLTVT.

The rearrangement joins TRBV27 to TRBJ2-1; possibly TRBD1 for D (6 bases). The CDR3 loop spans 15 amino acids. Deletions cut 5 bases from V and 5 bases from J, with 16 bases between. Germline V gene data show CDR1 as MNHEY and CDR2 as SMNVEV (reference sequence). This chain's CDR3 is CASSTRQENHNEQFF. DNA for the CDR3: TGTGCCAGCAGTACTCGACAGGAGAATCACAATGAGCAGTTCTTC.

The chain links TRBV5-1 to TRBJ2-7, with TRBD1 matching over 9 bases. The CDR3 consists of 15 residues. After removal of 4 bases from V and 4 bases from J, the junction contained 9 bases not matched to a gene. Germline V lookup: CDR1 SGHRS, CDR2 YFSETQ. The CDR3 loop reads CASSTTGTGIYEQYF. In DNA, the CDR3 is TGCGCCAGCAGCACGACCGGGACAGGGATATACGAGCAGTACTTC.

V usage is TRBV7-6 and J usage is TRBJ1-4; the D gene is possibly TRBD1 (5 bases). The CDR3 loop spans 14 amino acids. V was clipped by 1 base and J by 8 bases, with 11 bases between them. Germline V CDR1 and CDR2: SGHVS, FNYEAQ. The CDR3 nucleotides read TGTGCCAGCAGCTTAGACTACGGGGGGGAAAAACTGTTTTTT. This translates into CASSLDYGGEKLFF. Filled out from reference TRBV7-6 and TRBJ1-4, the complete variable domain reads GAGVSQSPRYKVTKRGQDVALRCDPISGHVSLYWYRQALGQGPEFLTYFNYEAQQDKSGLPNDRFSAERPEGSISTLTIQRTEQRDSAMYRCASSLDYGGEKLFFGSGTQLSVL.

This sequence joins TRBV11-2 and TRBJ2-3, with D perhaps matching TRBD2 (7 bases). V lost 6 bases and J 4 bases, leaving 26 bases between the germline ends. From germline, CDR1 is SGHAT and CDR2 FQNNGV. CDR3 size: 18 residues. The CDR3 loop is CASRGFTTGTGGPDTQYF. The CDR3 DNA reads as TGTGCCAGCAGGGGGTTCACAACAGGGACGGGGGGCCCAGATACGCAGTATTTT. Full variable domain (missing parts from reference TRBV11-2 and TRBJ2-3): EAGVAQSPRYKIIEKRQSVAFWCNPISGHATLYWYQQILGQGPKLLIQFQNNGVVDDSQLPKDRFSAERLKGVDSTLKIQPAKLEDSAVYLCASRGFTTGTGGPDTQYFGPGTRLTVL.

This chain uses TRBV6-1 with TRBJ2-5, with 9 nucleotides matching TRBD2. The germline V gene has CDR1 MNHNS and CDR2 SASEGT. CDR3 length: 15 amino acids. V dropped 1 base and J dropped 5; count of bases not matched to a gene: 5. Written as DNA, the CDR3 is TGTGCCAGCAGTGAAGGGGCGGGGGGGCAGGAGACCCAGTACTTC. It encodes CASSEGAGGQETQYF.

The chain links TRBV7-8 to TRBJ2-4; 9 positions agree with TRBD1. The ends lost 3 bases at V and 7 bases at J; junction bases unmatched: 10. Germline CDR1 is SGHVS and CDR2 is FQNEAQ. The CDR3 is 16 residues long. CDR3 nucleotide sequence: TGTGCCAGCAGCTTGTACCGGGACAGGGTGGATAACATTCAGTACTTC. It encodes CASSLYRDRVDNIQYF.

The J gene is TRBJ1-6, the V gene TRBV4-2; 8 nucleotides agree with TRBD1. The germline V gene encodes CDR1 LGHNA and CDR2 YNFKEQ. CDR3 length: 16 amino acids. Unmatched junction bases numbered 4, after V lost 0 bases and J lost 6 bases. The CDR3 sequence: CASSQDPDRGNSPLHF. The CDR3 DNA reads TGTGCCAGCAGCCAAGATCCTGACAGGGGTAATTCACCCCTCCACTTT.

V gene TRBV4-2 combines with J gene TRBJ2-3; 14 bases agree with TRBD2. J was trimmed by 2 bases and V by 4 bases; bases with no gene match: 5. The CDR3 runs to 17 residues. Germline lookup yields CDR1 LGHNA and CDR2 YNFKEQ. The DNA of the CDR3 is TGTGCCAGCAGCCCCGGACTAGCGGGGGGACCCACAGATACGCAGTATTTT. This encodes CASSPGLAGGPTDTQYF.

The chain recombines TRBV2 with TRBJ2-5; the D gene is possibly TRBD2 (6 bases). This CDR3 comprises 16 residues. Germline V gene data show CDR1 as SNHLY and CDR2 as FYNNEI. Trimming removed 5 bases from V and 2 bases from J, with 18 bases in between. The CDR3 spells CASSPRGTFIQETQYF. Here the CDR3 DNA reads TGTGCCAGCAGTCCCCGGGGGACTTTTATACAAGAGACCCAGTACTTC.

This rearrangement joins TRBV3-1 (or the pseudogene TRBV3-2) to TRBJ1-4; no clear D. Germline assignment: CDR1 LGHDT and CDR2 YNNKEL (reference sequence). The V and J ends lost 0 bases and 5 bases respectively, with 10 bases between them. The CDR3 totals 15 residues. Here the CDR3 reads CASSQEFAGNEKLFF. DNA for the CDR3: TGTGCCAGCAGCCAAGAGTTTGCGGGGAATGAAAAACTGTTTTTT.

This chain links TRBV7-3 with TRBJ2-1, with D possibly TRBD1 on 6 matching bases. Trimming took 5 bases from V and 2 from J, leaving 13 bases between them. CDR1 SGHTA and CDR2 FQGTGA come from the germline V gene. This CDR3 has 15 amino acids. CDR3 loop: CASSDKTGAYNEQFF. The DNA of the CDR3 is TGTGCCAGCAGCGATAAGACAGGAGCCTACAATGAGCAGTTCTTC.